The 32 T cell receptor beta chains below were found in one sample sequenced in a study of T cell changes during pregnancy in multiple sclerosis. Using immunoSEQ multiplex PCR, the repertoire was profiled, and TCRdb retains in-frame clones only, with some absent. This table holds roughly 15,000 clones, 86% found once. The sample here was CD8+ T cells from peripheral blood mononuclear cells, taken in the first trimester of pregnancy. These receptors originate from a female donor with multiple sclerosis, enrolled in a pregnancy study.

J is TRBJ2-5 and V is TRBV2; 9 bases line up with TRBD1. Germline V gene sequence: CDR1 SNHLY, CDR2 FYNNEI. The CDR3 runs to 15 residues. Trimming at V came to 6 bases and at J to 5 bases, leaving 10 bases not matched to a gene. The CDR3 nucleotides read TGTGCCAGCAGGAACTTTGGGACAGGGAAGGAGACCCAGTACTTC. Translated: CASRNFGTGKETQYF.

The gene calls are TRBV28 and TRBJ2-1; 16 positions agree with TRBD2. Germline loops: CDR1 MDHEN, CDR2 SYDVKM. This CDR3 comprises 19 residues. J was trimmed by 6 bases and V by 2 bases; bases with no gene match: 10. This CDR3 reads CASSLPSGTSGRALNEQFF. The CDR3 DNA follows: TGTGCCAGCAGTTTACCCTCCGGGACTAGCGGGAGGGCCCTCAATGAGCAGTTCTTC.

This chain joins TRBV5-6 and TRBJ2-7; D ambiguous. CDR3 size: 14 residues. Germline V CDR1 and CDR2: SGHDT, YYEEEE. V shed 0 bases and J shed 2 bases, with 9 bases lying between them. The CDR3 coding sequence is TGTGCCAGCAGCTTGGGAACTCCTGCCTACGAGCAGTACTTC. Its translation: CASSLGTPAYEQYF.

This clone was detected only a few times. The chain combines TRBV29-1 with TRBJ2-1; TRBD2 might be the D (6 bases). This CDR3 is built from 15 residues. Per germline, CDR1 SQVTM and CDR2 ANQGSEA. Trimming cost V 7 bases and J 0 bases, with 16 bases left between them. CDR3 nucleotide sequence: TGCAGCGCCCGAAGCGGGTATAGCTCCTACAATGAGCAGTTCTTC. Residues: CSARSGYSSYNEQFF.

The chain links TRBV27 to TRBJ1-3; TRBD1 might be the D (5 bases). CDR1 is MNHEY and CDR2 is SMNVEV in the germline V gene (reference sequence). This CDR3 is built from 16 residues. Trimming pared 5 bases from V and 1 base from J, leaving 15 bases between. The CDR3, as DNA: TGTGCCAGCAGTCCGCGGGGGATCTCTTCTGGAAACACCATATATTTT. Translation gives CASSPRGISSGNTIYF.

The V and J genes are TRBV7-6 and TRBJ2-7, with 7 bases aligning to TRBD1. Germline CDR1 and CDR2: SGHVS and FNYEAQ. CDR3 length equals 14 residues. The junction had 8 bases not matched to a gene; V was cut back by 4 bases and J by 5 bases. The CDR3 here is CASSSTGISNEQYF. CDR3 nucleotide sequence: TGTGCCAGCAGCTCGACAGGGATTTCGAACGAGCAGTACTTC.

The rearrangement joins TRBV10-3 to TRBJ2-5, with 7 positions matching TRBD2. Losses at the gene ends were 5 bases for V and 5 bases for J; bases not matched to a gene: 11. There are 15 residues in the CDR3. In germline, CDR1 is ENHRY, CDR2 SYGVKD. Here the CDR3 reads CAISRRLAPDETQYF. In DNA form, the CDR3 reads TGTGCCATCAGTCGACGACTAGCCCCCGACGAGACCCAGTACTTC.

The chain uses TRBV27 and TRBJ2-1, with a weak D call TRBD2 (5 bases). CDR3 size: 14 residues. The V end lost 6 bases, the J end lost 4 bases, and 13 bases lay between the germline ends. Looked up from germline, CDR1 is MNHEY and CDR2 is SMNVEV (reference sequence). The CDR3 DNA is TGTGCCAGCAGCGGCCGGCGGGCTTACAATGAGCAGTTCTTC. It codes for CASSGRRAYNEQFF.

The chain recombines TRBV7-8 with TRBJ2-1; D possibly corresponds to TRBD1 (7 bases). Trimming removed 5 bases at V and 3 bases at J, with 20 bases between. Looked up from germline, CDR1 is SGHVS and CDR2 is FQNEAQ. The CDR3 has 17 residues. The CDR3 DNA reads TGTGCCAGCAGCGGAGGGGCTCTAGGGGACAGCTACAATGAGCAGTTCTTC. Amino acids: CASSGGALGDSYNEQFF.

Notes on this clone: An end of the junction differs from the germline gene, which may be a read error. The rearrangement joins TRBV15 to TRBJ2-7, with D possibly TRBD1 on 6 matching bases. The CDR3 totals 14 residues. Germline V gene lookup returns CDR1 LNHNV and CDR2 YYDKDF (reference sequence). The CDR3 DNA reads as TGTGCCACCAGCCCGACAGGAAGACTTTACGCGCAGTACTTC. Amino acid sequence: CATSPTGRLYAQYF.

The chain recombines TRBV27 with TRBJ2-1; 7 positions match TRBD1. V lost 3 bases and J lost 13; bases outside the gene matches: 9. The germline CDR1 and CDR2 sequences are MNHEY and SMNVEV (reference sequence). This CDR3 comprises 13 residues. CDR3: CASSFLMGDRQFF. DNA of the CDR3: TGTGCCAGCAGTTTTTTAATGGGGGACAGACAGTTCTTC.

This clone is medium-sized by share. V and J are TRBV13 and TRBJ1-1; weak D call: TRBD1 (6 bases). The V gene lost 5 bases and the J gene lost 3 bases, with 10 bases spanning the gap. Germline CDR1 reads PRHDT; CDR2 reads FYEKMQ (reference sequence). CDR3 size: 13 residues. CDR3 sequence reads: CASSLRQDTEAFF. CDR3 sequence (DNA): TGTGCCAGCAGCCTACGACAGGACACTGAAGCTTTCTTT.

This clone ranks as medium-sized (0.01 to 0.1%). The chain employs TRBV28 and TRBJ1-5; D call uncertain. This CDR3 comprises 12 residues. V shed 2 bases and J shed 9 bases, with 8 bases lying between them. Per germline, CDR1 MDHEN and CDR2 SYDVKM. The CDR3 sequence: CASSLPRGPQHF. The CDR3 DNA reads TGTGCCAGCAGTTTACCCCGAGGGCCCCAGCATTTT.

This rearrangement joins TRBV19 to TRBJ1-2, with 10 bases identical to TRBD1. With 4 bases clipped from V and 3 bases from J, the junction kept 5 bases outside the gene matches. Germline assignment: CDR1 LNHDA and CDR2 SQIVND (reference sequence). The CDR3 is 15 amino acids. The CDR3 DNA follows: TGTGCCAGTAGTACTGACAGGGGGCTTTACTATGGCTACACCTTC. It is translated as CASSTDRGLYYGYTF.

The chain couples TRBV27 to TRBJ1-2; 10 nucleotides align to TRBD1. V lost 4 bases to trimming and J lost 1 base; unmatched junction nucleotides: 6. Germline V CDR1 and CDR2: MNHEY, SMNVEV (reference sequence). The CDR3 runs to 16 residues. The DNA of the CDR3 is TGTGCCAGCAGTTCGGGACAGGGGCTAAGTAACTATGGCTACACCTTC. It yields the protein CASSSGQGLSNYGYTF.

V and J are TRBV5-6 and TRBJ1-1, with D perhaps TRBD1 (5 bases). V shed 7 bases and J shed 0 bases, with 13 bases lying between them. CDR1 SGHDT and CDR2 YYEEEE come from the germline V gene. This CDR3 is 14 amino acids long. The CDR3 DNA follows: TGTGCCAGCGGTGTAGCAGGGATGAACACTGAAGCTTTCTTT. It specifies CASGVAGMNTEAFF.

As concerns this clone: Other DNA sequences in this sample translate to the same CDR3. This chain uses TRBV6-1 with TRBJ2-4; TRBD1 matches 7 bases. The CDR3 is 16 residues long. The V gene end was trimmed by 3 bases and the J gene end by 0 bases; junction bases not matched to a gene: 5. The germline V gene has CDR1 MNHNS and CDR2 SASEGT. The CDR3 sequence: CASSERQGLAKNIQYF. In DNA form, the CDR3 reads TGTGCCAGCAGTGAGAGACAGGGTCTAGCCAAAAACATTCAGTACTTC.

The chain combines TRBV28 with TRBJ1-2; a weak D match, TRBD1 (5 bases). Germline V gene lookup returns CDR1 MDHEN and CDR2 SYDVKM. Deletions cut 4 bases from V and 4 bases from J, with 13 bases between. This CDR3 spans 14 amino acids. CDR3 nucleotides: TGTGCCAGCAGTTCCGAAGGGGTGACCTATGGCTACACCTTC. Protein product: CASSSEGVTYGYTF.

The chain is built from TRBV27 and TRBJ2-5, with D possibly matching TRBD1 (8 bases). Trimming cost V 5 bases and J 11 bases, with 24 bases left between them. The CDR3 is made up of 15 amino acids. From germline, CDR1 is MNHEY and CDR2 SMNVEV (reference sequence). For the CDR3, the DNA is TGTGCCAGCAGTCCAGGGACAGGAACGGCGCGGGAGCAGTACTTC. Protein sequence: CASSPGTGTAREQYF.

This rearrangement joins TRBV18 to TRBJ1-6; no clear D. Trimming removed 5 bases from V and 10 bases from J, with 15 bases in between. Germline V CDR1 and CDR2: KGHSH, LQKENI. The CDR3 spans 14 residues. The CDR3 reads CASSSQREGSPLHF. As DNA, the CDR3 is TGTGCCAGCTCATCTCAGCGCGAGGGATCACCCCTCCACTTT. Supplemented by reference TRBV18 and TRBJ1-6, the full variable domain reads NAGVMQNPRHLVRRRGQEARLRCSPMKGHSHVYWYRQLPEEGLKFMVYLQKENIIDESGMPKERFSAEFPKEGPSILRIQQVVRGDSAAYFCASSSQREGSPLHFGNGTRLTVT.

This clone was detected a few times. The gene calls are TRBV10-3 and TRBJ1-1; TRBD1 aligns across 9 bases. The CDR3 consists of 14 residues. Trimming removed 4 bases from V and 4 bases from J; junction bases left unmatched: 4. Germline V CDR1 and CDR2: ENHRY, SYGVKD. CDR3 sequence (DNA): TGTGCCATCAGTGTTACAGGGGGCGGCACTGAAGCTTTCTTT. It yields the protein CAISVTGGGTEAFF.

CDR3: CASSLVDRGRHGYTF. CDR3 sequence (DNA): TGCGCCAGCAGCTTGGTGGACAGGGGGCGGCATGGCTACACCTTC. V and J are TRBV5-1 and TRBJ1-2; 11 bases match TRBD1. V lost 0 bases, J lost 6 bases, and 4 bases stayed unmatched. Germline V gene data show CDR1 as SGHRS and CDR2 as YFSETQ. This CDR3 region has 15 residues. The whole variable domain, filled in from reference TRBV5-1 and TRBJ1-2, reads KAGVTQTPRYLIKTRGQQVTLSCSPISGHRSVSWYQQTPGQGLQFLFEYFSETQRNKGNFPGRFSGRQFSNSRSEMNVSTLELGDSALYLCASSLVDRGRHGYTFGSGTRLTVV.

The V and J genes are TRBV4-1 and TRBJ2-3; the match to TRBD2 covers 12 bases. CDR3 length: 17 residues. The V gene end was trimmed by 7 bases and the J gene end by 4 bases; junction bases not matched to a gene: 12. Per the germline V gene, CDR1 is MGHRA and CDR2 is YSYEKL. CDR3 DNA: TGCGCCAGCACCCCATCTAGGACTAGCGGGGTCTCAGATACGCAGTATTTT. This encodes CASTPSRTSGVSDTQYF.

CDR3 in DNA: TGTGCCTGGAGTCCGGGGAACACTGAAGCTTTCTTT. This codes for CAWSPGNTEAFF. This chain links TRBV30 with TRBJ1-1; D is unclear. Trimming took off 2 bases at V and 1 base at J, with 5 bases between the two ends. CDR1 is GTSNPN and CDR2 is SVGIG in the germline V gene (reference sequence). The CDR3 is 12 residues long.

This clone counts as medium-sized. This sequence joins TRBV28 and TRBJ2-3; 9 nucleotides match TRBD2. The CDR3 covers 15 residues. V was clipped by 2 bases and J by 2 bases; unmatched bases: 2. Germline CDR1 is MDHEN and CDR2 is SYDVKM. This CDR3 reads CASSLAGGHTDTQYF. CDR3 in DNA: TGTGCCAGCAGTTTAGCGGGAGGGCACACAGATACGCAGTATTTT.

The chain carries TRBV10-2 and TRBJ2-6; 9 bases are a match to TRBD2. Trimming at V came to 9 bases and at J to 2 bases, leaving 17 bases not matched to a gene. CDR3 length: 19 residues. The germline V gene encodes CDR1 WSHSY and CDR2 SAAADI. CDR3 sequence: CASLGAGVAGEAGANVLTF. The DNA for the CDR3 is TGCGCCAGTCTAGGGGCGGGGGTAGCGGGAGAGGCTGGGGCCAACGTCCTGACTTTC.

The chain combines TRBV27 with TRBJ2-2, with D perhaps TRBD2 (7 bases). The CDR3 has 16 amino acids. Per the germline V gene, CDR1 is MNHEY and CDR2 is SMNVEV (reference sequence). Trimming stripped 6 bases from V and 5 bases from J, with 19 bases between. The CDR3 spells CASRTASGGPTGELFF. The CDR3 DNA reads as TGTGCCAGCAGGACCGCCTCCGGGGGGCCGACCGGGGAGCTGTTTTTT.

The chain recombines TRBV28 with TRBJ2-7; no definite D call. The V end lost 3 bases, the J end lost 0 bases, and 9 bases lay between the germline ends. CDR3 size: 14 residues. The germline V gene encodes CDR1 MDHEN and CDR2 SYDVKM. Written as DNA, the CDR3 is TGTGCCAGCAGTTTTTATGAGAGCTCCTACGAGCAGTACTTC. Protein: CASSFYESSYEQYF.

V is TRBV6-1 and J is TRBJ2-7; D perhaps matches TRBD1 (6 bases). The V gene lost 8 bases and the J gene lost 7 bases, with 21 bases spanning the gap. This CDR3 spans 14 amino acids. Germline V CDR1 and CDR2: MNHNS, SASEGT. This chain's CDR3 is CASQGLQGWREQYF. CDR3 coding DNA: TGTGCCAGCCAGGGGTTGCAGGGGTGGCGAGAGCAGTACTTC.

The CDR3 nucleotides read TGTGCCAGCAGTACAACTAGCGGTCGCCCCTACGAGCAGTACTTC. Translated, it gives CASSTTSGRPYEQYF. J is TRBJ2-7 and V is TRBV28; the match to TRBD2 covers 8 bases. The germline V gene has CDR1 MDHEN and CDR2 SYDVKM. Trimming removed 5 bases from V and 2 bases from J; junction bases left unmatched: 8. This CDR3 is built from 15 residues.

The CDR3 region has the DNA TGTGCCAGCAGTCAGCTCGGGACAGATGACTATGGCTACACCTTC. Translated: CASSQLGTDDYGYTF. The chain combines TRBV27 with TRBJ1-2; 7 positions agree with TRBD1. The CDR3 sequence is 15 residues long. V shed 5 bases and J 3 bases; nucleotides not matched to a gene: 9. Per germline, CDR1 MNHEY and CDR2 SMNVEV (reference sequence).

The chain uses TRBV30 and TRBJ2-5; 7 nucleotides align to TRBD2. The CDR3 runs 15 residues. V shed 0 bases and J 3 bases; nucleotides not matched to a gene: 7. Per the germline V gene, CDR1 is GTSNPN and CDR2 is SVGIG (reference sequence). CDR3 protein: CAWSVQRTREETQYF. DNA of the CDR3: TGTGCCTGGAGTGTACAAAGGACTAGGGAAGAGACCCAGTACTTC.